Included here is one T cell receptor beta chain sequence, with context. The antigen is not known. Germline CDR1 LNHNV, CDR2 YYDKDF (reference sequence). J was trimmed by 4 bases and V by 11 bases; bases with no gene match: 8. The CDR3 has 13 amino acids. With MiXCR, TCRdb reprocessed the PCR reads. The top ten clones hold under 20% of a sample with roughly 20,000 clones, roughly 36% of them seen once. These data come from a study of metastatic and nonmetastatic thyroid tumors. About the study: Malignant and benign thyroid patients had repertoires compared in peripheral blood and tumor or nodule tissue. Findings and caveats of the study: The study reportedly found significantly higher TCR beta diversity in malignant thyroid tumors than benign nodules, in blood and tumor.

No treatment of any kind had been given to any patient before thyroid surgery. Sequencing was performed on tumor tissue. This sequence joins TRBV15 and TRBJ2-1; 7 bases align to TRBD2. The origin of this receptor is a female donor with papillary thyroid cancer or a benign thyroid nodule (not recorded which). Some clones in this sample may be carry-over from other donors' samples. The CDR3 loop reads CALGGSVYNEQFF. The CDR3 DNA reads as TGTGCCCTGGGGGGGTCTGTTTACAATGAGCAGTTCTTC.